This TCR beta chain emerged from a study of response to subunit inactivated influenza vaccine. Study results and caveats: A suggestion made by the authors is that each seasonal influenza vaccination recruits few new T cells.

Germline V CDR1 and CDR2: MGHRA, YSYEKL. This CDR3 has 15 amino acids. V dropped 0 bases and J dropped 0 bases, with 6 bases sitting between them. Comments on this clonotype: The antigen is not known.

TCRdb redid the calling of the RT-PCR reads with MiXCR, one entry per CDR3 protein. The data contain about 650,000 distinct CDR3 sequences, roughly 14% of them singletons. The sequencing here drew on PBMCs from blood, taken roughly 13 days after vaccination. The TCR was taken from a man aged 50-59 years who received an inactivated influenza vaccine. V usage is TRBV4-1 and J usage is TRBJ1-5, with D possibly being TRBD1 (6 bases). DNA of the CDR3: TGCGCCAGCAGCCAAGAGACAGGTAGCAATCAGCCCCAGCATTTT. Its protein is CASSQETGSNQPQHF.